The source of this T cell receptor (beta chain) is a study of TIL therapy for anti-PD-1-resistant metastatic lung cancer. In the study overall: Median patient age was approximately 59, ranging about 38-80 years.

The study's findings and limits: Patients were highly selected, enriched for treatment-naive, never-smoker and oncogene-addicted cases.

The libraries were made with immunoSEQ v3. Sequencing depth was 1.5 million to 2 million read pairs for survey level, roughly 5-6.5 million for deep. Profiled with immunoSEQ multiplex PCR; TCRdb holds only in-frame clones, not every one. The profile covers about 45,000 clones, with around 80% appearing a single time and approximately 15% taken by the ten largest. To note about this clone: Antigen unknown.

Noted time point: pre-treatment sample, taken before nivolumab and TIL therapy. The starting material was blood, obtained at baseline. The TCR comes from a man aged 70 or older with non-small cell lung cancer.

The CDR3 region has the DNA TGTGCCAGCCTGGGGGGAGATAATGAAAAACTGTTTTTT. Amino acid sequence: CASLGGDNEKLFF. The chain combines TRBV2 with TRBJ1-4; D is perhaps TRBD1 (5 bases). The germline V gene encodes CDR1 SNHLY and CDR2 FYNNEI. Trimming removed 8 bases at V and 4 bases at J, with 11 bases between. CDR3 size: 13 residues. The full variable domain, with the rest looked up from reference TRBV2 and TRBJ1-4, is EPEVTQTPSHQVTQMGQEVILRCVPISNHLYFYWYRQILGQKVEFLVSFYNNEISEKSEIFDDQFSVERPDGSNFTLKIRSTKLEDSAMYFCASLGGDNEKLFFGSGTQLSVL.